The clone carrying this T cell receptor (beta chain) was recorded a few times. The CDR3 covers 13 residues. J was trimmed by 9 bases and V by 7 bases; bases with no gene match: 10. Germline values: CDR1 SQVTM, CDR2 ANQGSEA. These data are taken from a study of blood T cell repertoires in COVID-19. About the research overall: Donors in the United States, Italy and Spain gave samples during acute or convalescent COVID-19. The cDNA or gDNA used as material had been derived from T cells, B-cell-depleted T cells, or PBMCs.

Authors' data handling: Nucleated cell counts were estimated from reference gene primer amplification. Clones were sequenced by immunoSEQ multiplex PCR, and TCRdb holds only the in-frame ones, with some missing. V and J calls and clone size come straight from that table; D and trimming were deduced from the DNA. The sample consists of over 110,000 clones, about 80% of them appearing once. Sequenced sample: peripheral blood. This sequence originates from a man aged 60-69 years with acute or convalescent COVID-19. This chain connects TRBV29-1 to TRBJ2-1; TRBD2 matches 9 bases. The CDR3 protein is CSGTGTSSTEQFF. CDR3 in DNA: TGCAGCGGTACCGGGACTAGCTCGACTGAGCAGTTCTTC.